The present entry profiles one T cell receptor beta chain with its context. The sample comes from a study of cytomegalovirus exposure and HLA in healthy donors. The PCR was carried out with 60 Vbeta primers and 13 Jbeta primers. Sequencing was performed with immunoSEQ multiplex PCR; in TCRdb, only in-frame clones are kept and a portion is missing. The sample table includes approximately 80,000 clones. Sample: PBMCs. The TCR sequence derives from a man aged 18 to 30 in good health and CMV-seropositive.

CDR3 DNA sequence: TGTGCCAGCAGCCCGGGGGGGGCCGGGAATACGCAGTATTTT. Residues: CASSPGGAGNTQYF. The J gene is TRBJ2-3, the V gene TRBV5-4; 8 bases agree with TRBD2. Germline CDR1 reads SGHNT; CDR2 reads YYREEE (reference sequence). Trimming at V came to 4 bases and at J to 7 bases, leaving 8 bases not matched to a gene. This CDR3 is 14 amino acids long.